The 23 T cell receptor beta chains presented below share a single source sample, sequenced in a study of shared T cell receptors in the human thymus. Some clones are missing from TCRdb's copy, which holds only in-frame ones; the method was immunoSEQ multiplex PCR. This table has about 380,000 clones, around 93% appearing once. Sequenced material: thymocytes. All receptors derive from a human donor.

The rearrangement uses TRBV20-1 and TRBJ1-2, with D possibly being TRBD1 (5 bases). The germline CDR1 and CDR2 sequences are DFQATT and SNEGSKA (reference sequence). V was pared by 4 bases and J by 6 bases, with 9 bases between. The CDR3 contains 11 residues. The CDR3, as DNA: TGCAGTGCTACCAGGGTAAATGGCTACACCTTC. This gives the protein CSATRVNGYTF.

The V and J genes are TRBV10-3 and TRBJ2-3, with 8 bases identical to TRBD2. This CDR3 has 16 residues. Germline CDR1 is ENHRY and CDR2 is SYGVKD. J gave up 4 bases and V 4 bases, and 10 bases lay outside the gene matches. CDR3: CAISVVLTSVSDTQYF. CDR3 nucleotides: TGTGCCATCAGTGTCGTTCTGACTAGCGTGTCAGATACGCAGTATTTT.

The chain couples TRBV30 to TRBJ2-3; D possibly corresponds to TRBD2 (5 bases). Trimming left V 2 bases short and J 5 bases short, with 14 bases between. This CDR3 has 14 amino acids. Germline-derived CDR1 and CDR2 are GTSNPN and SVGIG (reference sequence). The DNA for the CDR3 is TGTGCCTGGAGTACACGGAGGAGGCTAGATACGCAGTATTTT. Amino acids: CAWSTRRRLDTQYF.

This chain connects TRBV30 to TRBJ2-7; D is possibly TRBD1 or TRBD2 (5 bases each). V was shortened by 3 bases and J by 4 bases, with 19 bases between the two germline ends. This CDR3 comprises 15 residues. Germline assignment: CDR1 GTSNPN and CDR2 SVGIG (reference sequence). The CDR3 sequence: CAWSTFGDVAYEQYF. CDR3 bases: TGTGCCTGGAGCACATTCGGGGACGTAGCATACGAGCAGTACTTC.

The chain recombines TRBV11-2 with TRBJ2-3; D gene unclear. The V end was cut by 6 bases, the J end by 1 base, with 11 bases between. The CDR3 extends over 14 amino acids. Germline CDR1 SGHAT, CDR2 FQNNGV. CDR3 residues: CASRGHGRTDTQYF. CDR3 nucleotides: TGTGCCAGCAGGGGTCATGGACGCACAGATACGCAGTATTTT.

The chain links TRBV6-4 to TRBJ1-1, with D perhaps TRBD1 (5 bases). V was clipped by 0 bases and J by 6 bases, with 11 bases between them. CDR1 and CDR2 (germline): MRHNA, SNTAGT. The CDR3 totals 14 residues. CDR3 region: CASSDSKGAAEAFF. CDR3 in DNA: TGTGCCAGCAGTGACTCGAAAGGGGCAGCTGAAGCTTTCTTT.

The chain couples TRBV30 to TRBJ1-4, with 10 bases lining up with TRBD1. The CDR3 runs to 17 residues. V lost 0 bases and J lost 7; bases outside the gene matches: 11. Germline CDR1 reads GTSNPN; CDR2 reads SVGIG (reference sequence). DNA of the CDR3: TGTGCCTGGAGTGTAGAGTATTATTGGACAGGGGGTGAAAAACTGTTTTTT. Encoded protein: CAWSVEYYWTGGEKLFF.

The chain recombines TRBV19 with TRBJ1-5; D is unclear. The germline CDR1 and CDR2 sequences are LNHDA and SQIVND (reference sequence). This CDR3 contains 14 residues. V was shortened by 3 bases and J by 4 bases, with 10 bases between the two germline ends. CDR3 region: CASSIPVKNQPQHF. The CDR3 nucleotides read TGTGCCAGTAGTATCCCAGTAAAGAATCAGCCCCAGCATTTT.

This sequence joins TRBV13 and TRBJ1-1; weak D call: TRBD1 (6 bases). The CDR3 runs to 18 residues. The V end lost 4 bases, the J end lost 3 bases, and 24 bases lay between the germline ends. Germline CDR1 is PRHDT and CDR2 is FYEKMQ (reference sequence). The CDR3 region is CASSSFGSAYRVHTEAFF. The DNA for the CDR3 is TGTGCCAGCAGCTCCTTTGGATCAGCATACAGGGTACACACTGAAGCTTTCTTT.

The chain uses TRBV28 and TRBJ2-5, with D uncertain. This CDR3 spans 17 amino acids. V lost 3 bases, J lost 3 bases, and 20 bases lay in between. Germline V gene sequence: CDR1 MDHEN, CDR2 SYDVKM. Here the CDR3 DNA reads TGTGCCAGCAGTTTGTCTCAGGCCCGATCGCCGAAAGAGACCCAGTACTTC. Protein product: CASSLSQARSPKETQYF.

In its sample, this clone was seen once. The CDR3 DNA reads as TGTGCCATTATGGACAGCTCTGGGGCCAACGTCCTGACTTTC. Amino acids: CAIMDSSGANVLTF. The rearrangement joins TRBV19 to TRBJ2-6; perhaps TRBD1 as D (6 bases). Trimming pared 10 bases from V and 0 bases from J, leaving 10 bases between. The germline CDR1 and CDR2 sequences are LNHDA and SQIVND (reference sequence). The CDR3 covers 14 residues.

The rearrangement joins TRBV7-9 to TRBJ2-7; no clear D. Germline V gene sequence: CDR1 SEHNR, CDR2 FQNEAQ (reference sequence). V was clipped by 5 bases and J by 5 bases, with 10 bases between them. The CDR3 sequence is 12 residues long. CDR3 residues: CASSAPRNEQYF. In DNA form, the CDR3 reads TGTGCCAGCAGCGCTCCTCGGAACGAGCAGTACTTC.

The J gene is TRBJ2-3, the V gene TRBV11-3; D call uncertain. The germline V gene has CDR1 SGHNT and CDR2 YENEEA. This CDR3 spans 13 amino acids. Deletions cut 3 bases from V and 0 bases from J, with 4 bases between. CDR3 in amino acids: CASSFASTDTQYF. CDR3 DNA: TGTGCCAGCAGCTTTGCTAGCACAGATACGCAGTATTTT.

The rearrangement uses TRBV27 and TRBJ1-1; D unclear. Trimming stripped 2 bases from V and 1 base from J, with 5 bases between. Germline V gene lookup returns CDR1 MNHEY and CDR2 SMNVEV (reference sequence). The CDR3 spans 13 residues. In DNA, the CDR3 is TGTGCCAGCAGTTTAACTCGGAACACTGAAGCTTTCTTT. Translated: CASSLTRNTEAFF.

V usage is TRBV28 and J usage is TRBJ1-2; D not resolved. There are 15 residues in the CDR3. The germline CDR1 and CDR2 sequences are MDHEN and SYDVKM. Trimming left V 3 bases short and J 6 bases short, with 17 bases between. CDR3 nucleotide sequence: TGTGCCAGCAGTTTTCTCAGTCTCCCCGATGATGGCTACACCTTC. Translation: CASSFLSLPDDGYTF.

The table lists this clone with a count of one. The V call is TRBV14, the J call TRBJ2-1, with D perhaps TRBD1 (5 bases). Germline V gives CDR1 SGHDN, CDR2 FVKESK. This CDR3 has 18 amino acids. V was clipped by 4 bases and J by 0 bases, with 19 bases between them. CDR3 region: CASSRQARGLSSYNEQFF. The DNA of the CDR3 is TGTGCCAGCAGCCGACAAGCTAGGGGTCTCAGCTCCTACAATGAGCAGTTCTTC.

The J gene is TRBJ2-3, the V gene TRBV11-3; possible D gene TRBD1, 6 bases. The germline V and J ends were trimmed by 3 bases and 5 bases, with 12 bases remaining between them. This CDR3 spans 14 amino acids. Per germline, CDR1 SGHNT and CDR2 YENEEA. The CDR3 bases are TGTGCCAGCAGCTTTCAGGGGAGTGAAGATACGCAGTATTTT. Protein sequence: CASSFQGSEDTQYF. Variable domain in full (rest from reference TRBV11-3 and TRBJ2-3): EAGVVQSPRYKIIEKKQPVAFWCNPISGHNTLYWYLQNLGQGPELLIRYENEEAVDDSQLPKDRFSAERLKGVDSTLKIQPAELGDSAVYLCASSFQGSEDTQYFGPGTRLTVL.

The rearrangement links TRBV28 to TRBJ2-7; 9 nucleotides line up with TRBD1. CDR3 size: 13 residues. Germline V gives CDR1 MDHEN, CDR2 SYDVKM. Trimming took 9 bases from V and 5 from J; bases not matched to a gene: 8. Here the CDR3 DNA reads TGTGCCAGTGAACAGGGGGCTGTCAACGAGCAGTACTTC. Translated, it gives CASEQGAVNEQYF.

V usage is TRBV10-3 and J usage is TRBJ2-1, with TRBD2 identical over 13 bases. J gave up 8 bases and V 6 bases, and 13 bases lay outside the gene matches. This CDR3 region has 17 residues. Germline loops: CDR1 ENHRY, CDR2 SYGVKD. In nucleotides, the CDR3 is TGTGCCATCAGCCCGACTAGCGGGAGGCCCCCATTCGATGAGCAGTTCTTC. The encoded protein is CAISPTSGRPPFDEQFF.

The chain links TRBV4-3 to TRBJ1-4; the D is unclear. The germline gives CDR1 LGHNA, CDR2 YSLEER. The V end lost 0 bases, the J end lost 6 bases, and 17 bases lay between the germline ends. There are 17 residues in the CDR3. In DNA, the CDR3 is TGCGCCAGCAGCCAAGAAGGACGGAGGGAGGAGGATGAAAAACTGTTTTTT. Encoded protein: CASSQEGRREEDEKLFF.

The CDR3 nucleotides read TGTGCCACCAGCACGGGGACTAGACCATCCAATGAGCAGTTCTTC. Translated, it gives CATSTGTRPSNEQFF. This chain connects TRBV15 to TRBJ2-1, with 8 positions matching TRBD2. Germline V gives CDR1 LNHNV, CDR2 YYDKDF (reference sequence). The CDR3 sequence is 15 residues long. The V segment lost 4 bases and the J segment 6 bases; nucleotides outside the gene matches: 8.

The count of this clone is one. The chain has TRBV7-2 and TRBJ1-4; the D gene is possibly TRBD1 (6 bases). The CDR3 sequence is 17 residues long. Germline values: CDR1 SGHTA, CDR2 FQGNSA. V was pared by 1 base and J by 2 bases, with 14 bases between. The CDR3 spells CASSLVGGPRTNEKLFF. The DNA for the CDR3 is TGTGCCAGCAGCTTAGTGGGGGGGCCGAGGACTAATGAAAAACTGTTTTTT.

The gene calls are TRBV4-3 and TRBJ1-2; D not certain. CDR1 and CDR2 (germline): LGHNA, YSLEER. Trimming stripped 0 bases from V and 1 base from J, with 6 bases between. This CDR3 is built from 14 residues. CDR3 nucleotide sequence: TGCGCCAGCAGCCAAGATCCGGGTAACTATGGCTACACCTTC. Protein: CASSQDPGNYGYTF.